This T cell receptor (beta chain) was sequenced for a study of cytomegalovirus exposure and HLA in healthy donors. Study-wide background: Of all 400 or so donors who were genotyped, 80% to 85% belonged to the Caucasian-associated ancestry cluster.

As regards this clone: Its matching antigen is unknown.

The primer mix had 60 Vbeta and 13 Jbeta primers. Using immunoSEQ multiplex PCR, the repertoire was profiled, and TCRdb retains in-frame clones only, with some absent. Of 150,000 or so clones listed, roughly 79% were seen once; the top ten hold 6.3%. General study findings and limits: In an earlier analysis, most TCR beta V segments were productive about 87% or about 30% of the time. Clonal expansion, a later analysis showed, was greater in HLA-associated TCR beta chains than in equally common others. HLA allele associations emerged for 16,951 TCR beta sequences in a later analysis, at 0.05 false discovery rate.

The germline CDR1 and CDR2 sequences are SGHDT and YYEEEE. This CDR3 comprises 14 residues. V dropped 1 base and J dropped 1 base, with 8 bases sitting between them. This sequence joins TRBV5-6 and TRBJ2-5, with a possible D match to TRBD1 (5 bases). The receptor's source is a man aged 35 to 55 in good health and CMV-seropositive. The sample comprised PBMCs. The DNA for the CDR3 is TGTGCCAGCAGCTTGTGGGGCAGCCAAGAGACCCAGTACTTC. As protein: CASSLWGSQETQYF.